The present TCR beta chain was sequenced within a study of early T cells in non-severe SARS-CoV-2 infection. Whole-study context: Alpha and beta chains were unpaired, from unsorted whole-blood bulk RNA.

Unique molecular identifiers (one per individual cDNA molecule) were attached. One entry per CDR3 protein results from TCRdb running MiXCR on the 5' RACE reads. This sample yields about 55,000 distinct CDR3 sequences, of which approximately 13% are seen a single time; less than 1.5% belongs to the top ten. The CDR3 extends over 16 amino acids. Germline assignment: CDR1 DFQATT and CDR2 SNEGSKA (reference sequence). With 6 bases removed from V and 4 bases from J, the gap between germline ends came to 23 bases. This receptor was taken from an adult who was a healthcare worker with PCR-confirmed SARS-CoV-2 infection or an uninfected control (not recorded which). Specimen: whole blood. The chain joins TRBV20-1 to TRBJ2-3, with D possibly TRBD2 on 6 matching bases. The CDR3, as DNA: TGCAGTGCGGGGCCCGGGACTCCCAATCACGCAGATACGCAGTATTTT. Amino acid sequence: CSAGPGTPNHADTQYF.